Below, 27 T cell receptor beta chains from the same sample are listed, as sequenced in a study of early T cells in non-severe SARS-CoV-2 infection. TCRdb recomputed calls from the 5' RACE reads with MiXCR, one row per CDR3 protein. The sample comprises over 75,000 distinct CDR3 sequences, around 14% of which are singletons, and less than 6% rests with the top ten. Sequencing was done on a sample of whole blood. All receptors come from an adult who was a healthcare worker with PCR-confirmed SARS-CoV-2 infection or an uninfected control (not recorded which).

This clonotype turned up a few times. The chain uses TRBV7-9 and TRBJ2-1, with 7 bases that match TRBD2. Per germline, CDR1 SEHNR and CDR2 FQNEAQ (reference sequence). The CDR3 contains 13 residues. V was pared by 11 bases and J by 2 bases, with 6 bases of the junction left unmatched. The DNA for the CDR3 is TGTGCCGGGGAGGGCCTTGCCTACAATGAGCAGTTCTTC. This translates into CAGEGLAYNEQFF.

The rearrangement uses TRBV7-2 and TRBJ1-6; a possible D gene is TRBD1 (5 bases). CDR3 length: 14 residues. V was trimmed by 5 bases and J by 7 bases, leaving 12 bases between them. In germline, CDR1 is SGHTA, CDR2 FQGNSA. CDR3 sequence (DNA): TGTGCCAGCAGCCGACGGGACGGAAATTCACCCCTCCACTTT. Its protein product is CASSRRDGNSPLHF.

About this clonotype itself: One end of the junction varies from germline; a read error may be responsible. The chain carries TRBV29-1 and TRBJ2-1; possibly TRBD2 for D (5 bases). Germline values: CDR1 SQVTM, CDR2 ANQGSEA. The CDR3 totals 9 residues. Here the CDR3 DNA reads TGCAGCGTTGAAGATTACGGGGAATTC. This codes for CSVEDYGEF.

This clonotype was detected only a few times. V is TRBV28 and J is TRBJ2-7; 13 nucleotides align to TRBD2. The ends lost 10 bases at V and 0 bases at J; junction bases unmatched: 6. CDR3 length: 15 amino acids. Germline values: CDR1 MDHEN, CDR2 SYDVKM. CDR3 protein: CATGLAGVFSYEQYF. In nucleotides, the CDR3 is TGTGCCACCGGACTAGCGGGAGTTTTCTCCTACGAGCAGTACTTC.

The V call is TRBV20-1, the J call TRBJ2-7, with unresolved D. Germline V gives CDR1 DFQATT, CDR2 SNEGSKA (reference sequence). V was clipped by 1 base and J by 6 bases, with 19 bases between them. This CDR3 contains 15 residues. The CDR3 nucleotides are TGCAGTGCTAGAGGTTCTCGACCCGCGCTGGGCGAGCAGTACTTC. Translated: CSARGSRPALGEQYF.

This clonotype was counted a few times. The rearrangement uses TRBV5-1 and TRBJ1-5, with D hard to call. Looked up from germline, CDR1 is SGHRS and CDR2 is YFSETQ. With 4 bases removed from V and 5 bases from J, the gap between germline ends came to 10 bases. This CDR3 has 13 residues. CDR3 nucleotides: TGCGCCAGCAGCCCGGAGGGCTATCAGCCCCAGCATTTT. Translation gives CASSPEGYQPQHF.

This clonotype came up many times. The chain is built from TRBV20-1 and TRBJ2-5; D is possibly TRBD2 (5 bases). The V end lost 5 bases, the J end lost 1 base, and 11 bases lay between the germline ends. This CDR3 spans 13 amino acids. Germline V gene sequence: CDR1 DFQATT, CDR2 SNEGSKA (reference sequence). The CDR3 reads CSAPSPFQETQYF. The CDR3 nucleotides are TGCAGTGCTCCTAGCCCCTTCCAAGAGACCCAGTACTTC.

The chain employs TRBV20-1 and TRBJ2-1, with D maybe TRBD2 (6 bases). V shed 6 bases and J shed 6 bases, with 12 bases lying between them. The germline CDR1 and CDR2 sequences are DFQATT and SNEGSKA (reference sequence). This CDR3 is built from 12 residues. CDR3 bases: TGCAGTGCAAAGGGACTCCTCAATGAGCAGTTCTTC. Translating gives CSAKGLLNEQFF.

This chain uses TRBV12-2 with TRBJ2-4; the table's D call, TRBD1, has no DNA check behind it. TRBV12-2 is described as a pseudogene. The CDR3 is 13 residues long. The CDR3 reads CASRLRTGDIQYF. For the CDR3, the DNA is TGTGCAAGTCGCTTACGGACAGGGGACATTCAGTACTTC.

At least ten counts were recorded for this clonotype. CDR3 loop: CASITGTEAFF. CDR3 in DNA: TGTGCCAGCATCACTGGCACTGAAGCTTTCTTT. V usage is TRBV2 and J usage is TRBJ1-1; no clear D gene. This CDR3 is built from 11 residues. The V end lost 7 bases, the J end lost 4 bases, and 7 bases lay between the germline ends. In germline, CDR1 is SNHLY, CDR2 FYNNEI.

This clonotype showed up many times. This chain connects TRBV4-3 to TRBJ2-7, with TRBD1 as a possible D gene (6 bases). This CDR3 is 13 amino acids long. CDR1 LGHNA and CDR2 YSLEER come from the germline V gene. The V and J ends lost 1 base and 11 bases respectively, with 15 bases between them. CDR3 in amino acids: CASSQGTAALKYF. In DNA form, the CDR3 reads TGCGCCAGCAGCCAAGGGACAGCGGCACTTAAGTACTTC.

The rearrangement uses TRBV7-8 and TRBJ2-1; D is possibly TRBD1 (6 bases). The germline V gene has CDR1 SGHVS and CDR2 FQNEAQ. The V end lost 4 bases, the J end lost 10 bases, and 17 bases lay between the germline ends. This CDR3 contains 14 residues. The CDR3 DNA sequence: TGTGCCAGCAGCTCCCTTCAGGGGAGAGGGGAGCAGTTCTTC. Protein product: CASSSLQGRGEQFF. Full variable domain (rest looked up from reference TRBV7-8 and TRBJ2-1): GAGVSQSPRYKVAKRGQDVALRCDPISGHVSLFWYQQALGQGPEFLTYFQNEAQLDKSGLPSDRFFAERPEGSVSTLKIQRTQQEDSAVYLCASSSLQGRGEQFFGPGTRLTVL.

This clonotype was seen repeatedly, ten times or more. This chain uses TRBV5-1 with TRBJ1-1, with D maybe TRBD1 (6 bases). The CDR3 is made up of 13 amino acids. Trimming took off 6 bases at V and 2 bases at J, with 11 bases between the two ends. The germline V gene encodes CDR1 SGHRS and CDR2 YFSETQ. The CDR3 nucleotides are TGCGCCAGCACCCAGGGGCTAAACACTGAAGCTTTCTTT. Translated: CASTQGLNTEAFF.

V and J are TRBV28 and TRBJ2-5; weak D call: TRBD2 (5 bases). The CDR3 spans 14 residues. Germline CDR1 reads MDHEN; CDR2 reads SYDVKM. V was pared by 4 bases and J by 5 bases, with 14 bases between. This CDR3 is CASSSHRWRETQYF. As DNA, the CDR3 is TGTGCCAGCAGTTCTCACCGCTGGAGGGAGACCCAGTACTTC.

CDR3 nucleotides: TGTGCCAGCAGAAGAGGACTAGCGGGAGTCGAGCAGTACTTC. Translated: CASRRGLAGVEQYF. The chain employs TRBV6-5 and TRBJ2-7; 13 bases line up with TRBD2. V dropped 6 bases and J dropped 6; count of bases not matched to a gene: 5. The germline V gene has CDR1 MNHEY and CDR2 SVGAGI. The CDR3 covers 14 residues.

V usage is TRBV12-3 or TRBV12-4 and J usage is TRBJ2-1, with a tentative D call TRBD2 (7 bases). There are 16 residues in the CDR3. Trimming pared 2 bases from V and 5 bases from J, leaving 16 bases between. The CDR3 here is CASSLKGGGAHNEQFF. The DNA for the CDR3 is TGTGCCAGCAGTTTAAAGGGAGGGGGAGCACACAATGAGCAGTTCTTC.

The table lists this clonotype with a few counts. The chain combines TRBV12-3 or TRBV12-4 with TRBJ1-2, with no clear D. Trimming shortened V by 0 bases and J by 7 bases, and 6 bases separated the two germline ends. The CDR3 sequence is 12 residues long. The CDR3: CASSLALGGYTF. For the CDR3, the DNA is TGTGCCAGCAGTTTAGCGCTAGGTGGCTACACCTTC.

This clonotype came up a few times. The chain's CDR3 is CASSLTPSGAYEQYF. CDR3 nucleotide sequence: TGTGCCAGCAGCCTGACCCCTTCGGGGGCCTACGAGCAGTACTTC. V gene TRBV5-5 combines with J gene TRBJ2-7, with D possibly matching TRBD2 (6 bases). Germline CDR1 SGHKS, CDR2 YYEKEE (reference sequence). V lost 4 bases, J lost 2 bases, and 16 bases lay in between. The CDR3 is 15 amino acids.

The V and J genes are TRBV2 and TRBJ2-3; possibly TRBD1 for D (5 bases). The V gene lost 10 bases and the J gene lost 4 bases, with 9 bases spanning the gap. CDR1 is SNHLY, CDR2 FYNNEI, per germline. CDR3 length: 11 residues. DNA for the CDR3: TGTGCCATACAGGATCCAGATACGCAGTATTTT. Its protein product is CAIQDPDTQYF.

Remarks on this clonotype: At one boundary the junction diverges from the germline segment, which might be a read error. This sequence joins TRBV20-1 and TRBJ2-7, with 8 bases aligning to TRBD1. Germline loops: CDR1 DFQATT, CDR2 SNEGSKA (reference sequence). The CDR3 consists of 12 residues. The CDR3 DNA follows: TGCAGTGCCAGAGGACAGGGATACGAGCAGTACTTC. Amino acids: CSARGQGYEQYF.

The rearrangement joins TRBV3-1 to TRBJ1-5; D gene unclear. The CDR3 runs 16 residues. Trimming pared 0 bases from V and 2 bases from J, leaving 11 bases between. The germline CDR1 and CDR2 sequences are LGHDT and YNNKEL (reference sequence). CDR3 nucleotide sequence: TGTGCCAGCAGCCAAGAAGAGGTAATCGGCAATCAGCCCCAGCATTTT. Amino acid sequence: CASSQEEVIGNQPQHF.

This clonotype has only a few counts. The genes are TRBV7-9 and TRBJ2-7; 11 positions agree with TRBD2. The junction had 7 bases not matched to a gene; V was cut back by 1 base and J by 5 bases. From germline, CDR1 is SEHNR and CDR2 FQNEAQ (reference sequence). CDR3 length: 16 residues. Here the CDR3 reads CASSLVTGLAGDEQYF. The CDR3 DNA sequence: TGTGCCAGCAGCTTAGTCACAGGACTAGCGGGTGACGAGCAGTACTTC.

This clonotype came up a few times. The rearrangement uses TRBV28 and TRBJ2-7; D is possibly TRBD1 or TRBD2 (6 bases each). Trimming left V 10 bases short and J 5 bases short, with 15 bases between. Germline V gene data show CDR1 as MDHEN and CDR2 as SYDVKM. There are 12 residues in the CDR3. The CDR3 DNA reads TGTGCCACTCGACAGAGGGGGGACGAGCAGTACTTC. It translates to CATRQRGDEQYF.

The table lists this clonotype with many counts. This chain uses TRBV2 with TRBJ1-3; D gene unclear. This CDR3 is 12 amino acids long. The germline gives CDR1 SNHLY, CDR2 FYNNEI. V dropped 7 bases and J dropped 0 bases, with 4 bases sitting between them. In DNA form, the CDR3 reads TGTGCCAGCATGAGCTCTGGAAACACCATATATTTT. Protein product: CASMSSGNTIYF.

The gene calls are TRBV11-2 and TRBJ2-1; D is perhaps TRBD1 (5 bases). The CDR3 extends over 12 amino acids. Germline-derived CDR1 and CDR2 are SGHAT and FQNNGV. Trimming shortened V by 5 bases and J by 6 bases, and 8 bases separated the two germline ends. CDR3 nucleotides: TGTGCCAGCAGCCTACAGGCCAATGAGCAGTTCTTC. It yields the protein CASSLQANEQFF.

This rearrangement joins TRBV10-3 to TRBJ1-1, with D possibly being TRBD1 (6 bases). CDR3 length: 14 residues. Trimming left V 2 bases short and J 2 bases short, with 9 bases between. Germline assignment: CDR1 ENHRY and CDR2 SYGVKD. CDR3 nucleotides: TGTGCCATCAGTGAGAGGGGGGACAACACTGAAGCTTTCTTT. Translation: CAISERGDNTEAFF.

The V call is TRBV6-5, the J call TRBJ2-7; 12 positions agree with TRBD2. Germline V gene sequence: CDR1 MNHEY, CDR2 SVGAGI. After removal of 6 bases from V and 7 bases from J, the junction contained 7 bases not matched to a gene. This CDR3 region has 14 residues. The CDR3 sequence: CASRATSGSGEQYF. In nucleotides, the CDR3 is TGTGCCAGCAGGGCGACTAGCGGGAGCGGGGAGCAGTACTTC.